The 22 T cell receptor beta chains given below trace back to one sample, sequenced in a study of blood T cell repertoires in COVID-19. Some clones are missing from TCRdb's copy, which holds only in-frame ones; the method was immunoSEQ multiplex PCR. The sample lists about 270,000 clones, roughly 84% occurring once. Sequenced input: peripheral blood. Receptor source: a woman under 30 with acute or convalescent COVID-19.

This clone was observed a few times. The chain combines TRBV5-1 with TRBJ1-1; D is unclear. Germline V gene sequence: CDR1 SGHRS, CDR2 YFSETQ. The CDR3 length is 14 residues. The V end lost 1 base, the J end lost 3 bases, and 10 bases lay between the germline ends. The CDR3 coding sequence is TGCGCCAGCAGCTTGAACGGGTGGGACACTGAAGCTTTCTTT. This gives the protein CASSLNGWDTEAFF.

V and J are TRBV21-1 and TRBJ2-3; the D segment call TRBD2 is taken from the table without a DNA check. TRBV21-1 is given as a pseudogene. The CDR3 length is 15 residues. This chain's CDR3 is CASSKEGTSTDTQYF. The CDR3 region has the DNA TGTGCCAGCAGCAAAGAGGGGACTAGCACAGATACGCAGTATTTT.

The CDR3: CASSNHRREGYTF. CDR3 bases: TGTGCCAGTAGTAATCACAGGAGGGAAGGCTACACCTTC. The chain joins TRBV19 to TRBJ1-2; weak D call: TRBD1 (5 bases). Per the germline V gene, CDR1 is LNHDA and CDR2 is SQIVND (reference sequence). CDR3 length: 13 residues. The germline V and J ends were trimmed by 4 bases and 8 bases, with 14 bases remaining between them.

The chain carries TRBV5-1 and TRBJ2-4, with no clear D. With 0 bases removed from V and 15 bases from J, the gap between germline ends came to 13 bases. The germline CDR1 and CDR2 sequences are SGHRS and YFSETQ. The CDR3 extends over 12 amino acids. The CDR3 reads CASSLANGPRYF. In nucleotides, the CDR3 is TGCGCCAGCAGCTTGGCCAATGGCCCTCGGTACTTC.

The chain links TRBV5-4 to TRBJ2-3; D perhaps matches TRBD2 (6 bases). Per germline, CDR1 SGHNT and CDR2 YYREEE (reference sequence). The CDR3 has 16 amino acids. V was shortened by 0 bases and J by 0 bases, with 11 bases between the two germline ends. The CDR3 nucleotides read TGTGCCAGCAGCTTGGTACTAGCCCCTAGCACAGATACGCAGTATTTT. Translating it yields CASSLVLAPSTDTQYF.

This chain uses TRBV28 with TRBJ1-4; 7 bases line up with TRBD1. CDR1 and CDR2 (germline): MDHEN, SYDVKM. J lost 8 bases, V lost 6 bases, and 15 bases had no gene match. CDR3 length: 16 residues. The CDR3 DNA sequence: TGTGCCAGCAGACCGGGACAGAGTAGGGCCTTCGAAAAACTGTTTTTT. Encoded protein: CASRPGQSRAFEKLFF.

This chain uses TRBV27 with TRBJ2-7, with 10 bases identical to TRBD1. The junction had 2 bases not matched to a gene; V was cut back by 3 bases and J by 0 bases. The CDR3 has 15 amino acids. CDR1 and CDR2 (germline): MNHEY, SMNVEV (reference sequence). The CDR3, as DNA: TGTGCCAGCAGTTTCCGACAGGGGGCCTCCTACGAGCAGTACTTC. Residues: CASSFRQGASYEQYF.

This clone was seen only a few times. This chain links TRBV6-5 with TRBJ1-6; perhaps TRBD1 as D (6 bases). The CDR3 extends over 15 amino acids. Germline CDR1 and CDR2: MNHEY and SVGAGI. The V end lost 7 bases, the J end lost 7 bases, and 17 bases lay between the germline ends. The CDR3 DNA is TGTGCCAGCAATCGAGCCGGGACAAACAATTCACCCCTCCACTTT. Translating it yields CASNRAGTNNSPLHF.

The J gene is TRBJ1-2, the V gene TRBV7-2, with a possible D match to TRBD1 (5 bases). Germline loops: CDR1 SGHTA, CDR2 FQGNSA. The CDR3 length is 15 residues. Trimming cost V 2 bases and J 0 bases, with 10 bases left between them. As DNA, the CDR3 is TGTGCCAGCAGCTTACAGGGTACTCCTAACTATGGCTACACCTTC. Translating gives CASSLQGTPNYGYTF.

CDR3 DNA sequence: TGTGCCAGTCTTCCCTTAGCGGGAGGGCGTAATGAGCAGTTCTTC. The encoded protein is CASLPLAGGRNEQFF. The chain combines TRBV19 with TRBJ2-1; 11 bases are shared with TRBD2. After removal of 8 bases from V and 7 bases from J, the junction contained 10 bases not matched to a gene. CDR1 is LNHDA and CDR2 is SQIVND in the germline V gene (reference sequence). The CDR3 sequence is 15 residues long.

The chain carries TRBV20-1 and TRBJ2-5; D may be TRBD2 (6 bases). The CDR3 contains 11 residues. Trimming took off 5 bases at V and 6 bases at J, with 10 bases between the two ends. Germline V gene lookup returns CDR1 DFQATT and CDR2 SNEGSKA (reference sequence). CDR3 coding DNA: TGCAGTGCTTATCGGGGGAAGACCCAGTACTTC. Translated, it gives CSAYRGKTQYF.

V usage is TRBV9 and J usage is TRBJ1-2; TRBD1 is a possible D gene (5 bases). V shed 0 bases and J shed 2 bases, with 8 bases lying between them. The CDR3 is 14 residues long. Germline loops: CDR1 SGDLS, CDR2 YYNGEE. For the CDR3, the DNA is TGTGCCAGCAGCGTAGGTGCAGGGAACTATGGCTACACCTTC. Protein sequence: CASSVGAGNYGYTF.

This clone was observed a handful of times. CDR3 amino acids: CASSPWTEANYGYTF. CDR3 nucleotide sequence: TGTGCCAGCAGCCCCTGGACAGAAGCTAACTATGGCTACACCTTC. The rearrangement links TRBV7-2 to TRBJ1-2; the D gene is possibly TRBD1 (6 bases). This CDR3 is 15 amino acids long. V was shortened by 5 bases and J by 0 bases, with 13 bases between the two germline ends. Germline V gives CDR1 SGHTA, CDR2 FQGNSA.

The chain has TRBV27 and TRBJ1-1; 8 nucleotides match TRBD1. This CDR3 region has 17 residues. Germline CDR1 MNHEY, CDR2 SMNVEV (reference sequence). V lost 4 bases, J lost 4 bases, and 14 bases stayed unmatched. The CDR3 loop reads CASSSRDRMLLGTEAFF. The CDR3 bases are TGTGCCAGCAGTTCCCGGGACAGGATGCTTCTTGGCACTGAAGCTTTCTTT.

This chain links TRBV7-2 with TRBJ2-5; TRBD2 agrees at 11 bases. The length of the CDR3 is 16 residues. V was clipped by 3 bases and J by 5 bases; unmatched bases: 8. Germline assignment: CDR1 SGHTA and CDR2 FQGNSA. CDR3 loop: CASSFPIRLAGETQYF. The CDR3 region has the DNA TGTGCCAGCAGCTTCCCAATACGACTAGCGGGGGAGACCCAGTACTTC. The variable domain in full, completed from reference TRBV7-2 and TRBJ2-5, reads GAGVSQSPSNKVTEKGKDVELRCDPISGHTALYWYRQSLGQGLEFLIYFQGNSAPDKSGLPSDRFSAERTGGSVSTLTIQRTQQEDSAVYLCASSFPIRLAGETQYFGPGTRLLVL.

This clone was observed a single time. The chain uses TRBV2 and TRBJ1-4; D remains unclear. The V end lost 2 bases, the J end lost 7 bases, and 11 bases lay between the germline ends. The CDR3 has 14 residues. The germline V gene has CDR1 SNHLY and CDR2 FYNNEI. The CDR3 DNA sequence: TGTGCCAGCAGTGAAAAGTTCACAGCTGAAAAACTGTTTTTT. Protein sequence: CASSEKFTAEKLFF.

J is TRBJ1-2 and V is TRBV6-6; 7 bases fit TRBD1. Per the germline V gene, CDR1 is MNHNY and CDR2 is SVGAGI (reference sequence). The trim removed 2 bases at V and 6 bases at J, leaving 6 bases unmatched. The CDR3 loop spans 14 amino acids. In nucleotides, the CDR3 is TGTGCCAGCAGTTACCGGGGACAGATAGATGGCTACACCTTC. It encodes CASSYRGQIDGYTF.

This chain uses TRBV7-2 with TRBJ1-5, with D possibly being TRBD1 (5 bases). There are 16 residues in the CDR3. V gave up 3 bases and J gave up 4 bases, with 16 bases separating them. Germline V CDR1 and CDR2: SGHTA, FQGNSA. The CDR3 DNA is TGTGCCAGCAGCTTGGGGGGGGGAATTAGGAATCAGCCCCAGCATTTT. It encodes CASSLGGGIRNQPQHF.

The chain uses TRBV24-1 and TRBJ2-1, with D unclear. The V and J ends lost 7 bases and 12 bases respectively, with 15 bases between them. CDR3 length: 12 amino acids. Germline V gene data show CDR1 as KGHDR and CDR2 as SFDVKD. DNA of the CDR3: TGTGCCACCAGGGTAGTAACTGTCGGGCAGTTCTTC. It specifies CATRVVTVGQFF.

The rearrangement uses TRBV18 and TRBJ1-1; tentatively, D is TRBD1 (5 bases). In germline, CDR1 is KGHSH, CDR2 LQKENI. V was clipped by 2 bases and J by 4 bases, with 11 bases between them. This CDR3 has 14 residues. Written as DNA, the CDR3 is TGTGCCAGCTCACCATGGGGGGGAAGCACTGAAGCTTTCTTT. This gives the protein CASSPWGGSTEAFF.

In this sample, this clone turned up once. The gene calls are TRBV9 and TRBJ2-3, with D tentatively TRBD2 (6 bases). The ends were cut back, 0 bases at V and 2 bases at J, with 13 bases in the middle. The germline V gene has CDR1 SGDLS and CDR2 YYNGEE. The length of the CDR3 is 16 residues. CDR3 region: CASSVGVSGSTDTQYF. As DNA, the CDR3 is TGTGCCAGCAGCGTAGGGGTTAGCGGATCCACAGATACGCAGTATTTT.

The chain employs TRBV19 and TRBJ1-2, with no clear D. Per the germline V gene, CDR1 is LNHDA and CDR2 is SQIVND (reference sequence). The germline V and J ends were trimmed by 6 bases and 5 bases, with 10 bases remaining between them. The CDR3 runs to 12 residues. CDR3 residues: CASSPRGYGYTF. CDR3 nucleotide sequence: TGTGCCAGTAGCCCCCGGGGATATGGCTACACCTTC. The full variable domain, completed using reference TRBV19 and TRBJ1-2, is DGGITQSPKYLFRKEGQNVTLSCEQNLNHDAMYWYRQDPGQGLRLIYYSQIVNDFQKGDIAEGYSVSREKKESFPLTVTSAQKNPTAFYLCASSPRGYGYTFGSGTRLTVV.